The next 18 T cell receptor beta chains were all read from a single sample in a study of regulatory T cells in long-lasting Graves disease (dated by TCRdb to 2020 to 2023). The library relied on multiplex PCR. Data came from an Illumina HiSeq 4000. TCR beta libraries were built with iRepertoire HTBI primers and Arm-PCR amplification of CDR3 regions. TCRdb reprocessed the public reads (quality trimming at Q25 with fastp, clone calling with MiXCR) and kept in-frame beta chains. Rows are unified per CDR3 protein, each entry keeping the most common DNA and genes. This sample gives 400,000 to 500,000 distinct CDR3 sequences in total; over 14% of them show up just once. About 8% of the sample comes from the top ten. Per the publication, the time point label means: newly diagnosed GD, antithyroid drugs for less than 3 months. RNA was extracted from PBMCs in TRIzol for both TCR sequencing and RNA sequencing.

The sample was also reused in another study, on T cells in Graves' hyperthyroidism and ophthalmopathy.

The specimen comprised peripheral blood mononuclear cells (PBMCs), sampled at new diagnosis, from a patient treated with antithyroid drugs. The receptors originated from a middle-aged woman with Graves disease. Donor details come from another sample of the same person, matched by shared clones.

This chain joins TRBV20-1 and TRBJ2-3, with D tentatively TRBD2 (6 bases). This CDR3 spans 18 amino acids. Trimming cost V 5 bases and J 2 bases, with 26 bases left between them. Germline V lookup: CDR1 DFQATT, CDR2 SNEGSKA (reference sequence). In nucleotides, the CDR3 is TGCAGTGCTGGAAGCCTCCCTAGAGTAGCGGATCACACAGATACGCAGTATTTT. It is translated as CSAGSLPRVADHTDTQYF.

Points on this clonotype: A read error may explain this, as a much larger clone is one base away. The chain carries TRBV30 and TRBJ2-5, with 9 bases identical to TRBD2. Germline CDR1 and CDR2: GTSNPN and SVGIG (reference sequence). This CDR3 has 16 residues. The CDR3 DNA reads TGTGTCTGGAGTGTTGTCTGGACTAGCGAGCAAGAGACCCAGTACTTC. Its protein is CVWSVVWTSEQETQYF.

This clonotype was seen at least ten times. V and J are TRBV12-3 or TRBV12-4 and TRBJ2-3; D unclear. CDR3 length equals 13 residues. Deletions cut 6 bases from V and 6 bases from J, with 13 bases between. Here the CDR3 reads CASSGSLGDTQYF. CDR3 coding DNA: TGTGCCAGCAGCGGGTCCCTCGGGGATACGCAGTATTTT.

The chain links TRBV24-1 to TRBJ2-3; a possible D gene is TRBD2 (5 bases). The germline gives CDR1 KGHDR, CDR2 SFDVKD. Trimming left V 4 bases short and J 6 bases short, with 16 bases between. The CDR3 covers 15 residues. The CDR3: CATSDQTGVGDTQYF. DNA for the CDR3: TGTGCCACCAGTGACCAGACCGGGGTGGGTGATACGCAGTATTTT.

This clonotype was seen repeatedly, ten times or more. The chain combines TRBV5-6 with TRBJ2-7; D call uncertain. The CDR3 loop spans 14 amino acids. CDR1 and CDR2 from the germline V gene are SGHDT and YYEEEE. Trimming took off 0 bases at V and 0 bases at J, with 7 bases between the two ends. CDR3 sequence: CASSLGGFSYEQYF. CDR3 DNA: TGTGCCAGCAGCTTGGGGGGTTTCTCCTACGAGCAGTACTTC.

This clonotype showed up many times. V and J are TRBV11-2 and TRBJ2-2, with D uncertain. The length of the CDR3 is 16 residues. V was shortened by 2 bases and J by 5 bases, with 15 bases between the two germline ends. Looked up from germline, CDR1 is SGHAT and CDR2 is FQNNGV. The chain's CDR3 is CASSLFGPDQTGELFF. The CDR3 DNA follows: TGTGCCAGCAGCTTATTCGGGCCAGATCAGACCGGGGAGCTGTTTTTT.

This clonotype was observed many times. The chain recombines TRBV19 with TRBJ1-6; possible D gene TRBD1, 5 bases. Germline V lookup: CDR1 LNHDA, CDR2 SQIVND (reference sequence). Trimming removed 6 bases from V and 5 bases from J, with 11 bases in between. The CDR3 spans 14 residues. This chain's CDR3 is CASRPPGDNSPLHF. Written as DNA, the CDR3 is TGTGCCAGTAGGCCCCCGGGGGATAATTCACCCCTCCACTTT.

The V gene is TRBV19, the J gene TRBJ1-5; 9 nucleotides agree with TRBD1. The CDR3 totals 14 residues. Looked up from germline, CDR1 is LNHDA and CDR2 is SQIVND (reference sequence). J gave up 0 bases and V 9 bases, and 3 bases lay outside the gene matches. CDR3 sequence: CASGTGPSNQPQHF. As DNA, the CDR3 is TGTGCCAGCGGGACAGGGCCTAGCAATCAGCCCCAGCATTTT.

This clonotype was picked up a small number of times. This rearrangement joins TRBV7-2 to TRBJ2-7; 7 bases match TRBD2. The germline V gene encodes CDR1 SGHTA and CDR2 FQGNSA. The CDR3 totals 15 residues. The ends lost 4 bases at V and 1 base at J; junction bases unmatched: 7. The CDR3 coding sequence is TGTGCCAGCAGCTCGCAGCAGGGACTATCCTACGAGCAGTACTTC. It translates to CASSSQQGLSYEQYF.

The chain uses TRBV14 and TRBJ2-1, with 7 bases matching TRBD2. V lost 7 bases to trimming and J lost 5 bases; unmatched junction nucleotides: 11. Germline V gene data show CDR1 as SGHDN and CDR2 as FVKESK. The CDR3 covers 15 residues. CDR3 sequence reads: CASTLTSSENNEQFF. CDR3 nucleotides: TGTGCCAGCACTTTGACTAGCTCCGAAAACAATGAGCAGTTCTTC.

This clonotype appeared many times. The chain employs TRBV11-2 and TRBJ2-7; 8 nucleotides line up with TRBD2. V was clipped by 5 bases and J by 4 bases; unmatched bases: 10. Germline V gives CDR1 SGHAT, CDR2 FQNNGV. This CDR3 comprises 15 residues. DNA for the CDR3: TGTGCCAGCAGCCCCTTCGGGGGGGCGCGGTACGAGCAGTACTTC. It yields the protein CASSPFGGARYEQYF.

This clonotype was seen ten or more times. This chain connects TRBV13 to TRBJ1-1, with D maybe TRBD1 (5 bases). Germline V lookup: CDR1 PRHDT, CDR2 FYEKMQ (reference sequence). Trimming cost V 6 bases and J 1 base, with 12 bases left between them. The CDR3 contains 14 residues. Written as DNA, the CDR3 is TGTGCCAGCAGTCCGGGACTTAGGAACACTGAAGCTTTCTTT. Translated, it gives CASSPGLRNTEAFF.

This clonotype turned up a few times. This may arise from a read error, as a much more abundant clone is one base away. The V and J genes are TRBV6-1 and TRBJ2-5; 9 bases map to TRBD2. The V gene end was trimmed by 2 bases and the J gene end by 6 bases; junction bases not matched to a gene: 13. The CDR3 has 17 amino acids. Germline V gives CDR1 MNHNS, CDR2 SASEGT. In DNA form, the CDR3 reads TGTGCCAGCAGTGAAAGAGTGACTAGCGGACATCGGAAGACCCAGTACTTC. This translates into CASSERVTSGHRKTQYF.

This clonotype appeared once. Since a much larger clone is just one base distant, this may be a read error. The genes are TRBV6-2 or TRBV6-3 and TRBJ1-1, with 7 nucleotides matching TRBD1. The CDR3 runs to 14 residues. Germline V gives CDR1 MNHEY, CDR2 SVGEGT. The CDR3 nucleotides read TGTTCCAGCAGCCCCGGGACAGAATACACTGAAGCTTTCTTT. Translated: CSSSPGTEYTEAFF.

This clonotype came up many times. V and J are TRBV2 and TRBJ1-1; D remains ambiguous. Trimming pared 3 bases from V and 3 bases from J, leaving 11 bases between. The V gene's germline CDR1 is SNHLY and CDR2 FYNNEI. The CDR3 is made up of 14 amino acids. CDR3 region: CASSDGSSYTEAFF. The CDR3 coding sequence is TGTGCCAGCAGTGACGGCAGTTCGTACACTGAAGCTTTCTTT.

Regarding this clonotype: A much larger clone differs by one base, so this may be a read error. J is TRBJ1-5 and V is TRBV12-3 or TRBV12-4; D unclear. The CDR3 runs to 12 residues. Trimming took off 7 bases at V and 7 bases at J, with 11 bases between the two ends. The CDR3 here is CASKHMDQPQHF. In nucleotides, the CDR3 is TGTGCCAGCAAACACATGGACCAGCCCCAGCATTTT.

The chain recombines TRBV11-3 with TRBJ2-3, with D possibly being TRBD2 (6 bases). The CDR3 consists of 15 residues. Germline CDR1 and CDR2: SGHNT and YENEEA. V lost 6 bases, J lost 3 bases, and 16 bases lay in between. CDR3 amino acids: CASSSGGIRTDTQYF. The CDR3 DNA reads TGTGCCAGCAGTTCGGGCGGGATTAGGACAGATACGCAGTATTTT. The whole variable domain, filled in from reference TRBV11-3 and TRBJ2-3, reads EAGVVQSPRYKIIEKKQPVAFWCNPISGHNTLYWYLQNLGQGPELLIRYENEEAVDDSQLPKDRFSAERLKGVDSTLKIQPAELGDSAVYLCASSSGGIRTDTQYFGPGTRLTVL.

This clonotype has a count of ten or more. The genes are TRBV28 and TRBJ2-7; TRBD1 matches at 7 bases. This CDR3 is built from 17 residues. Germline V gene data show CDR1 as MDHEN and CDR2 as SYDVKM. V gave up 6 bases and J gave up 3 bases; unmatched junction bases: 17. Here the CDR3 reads CASSYITSGQQIYEQYF. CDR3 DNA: TGTGCCAGCAGCTATATCACGTCGGGACAGCAGATCTACGAGCAGTACTTC.